This T cell receptor (beta chain) was recovered during a study of T cell responses to AZD1222 COVID-19 vaccine. Study-wide results and limits: Of spike-specific TCRs, nearly half reportedly target regions left unmutated in variants. Breadth and depth of Spike-specific TCRs rose after two AZD1222 doses. Vaccine-associated CD4 TCRs spanned spike, dominant at 160-218 and 743-854.

This clone was seen just once. Antigen: not known. Trimming took 4 bases from V and 5 from J, leaving 18 bases between them. In germline, CDR1 is SGHRS, CDR2 YFSETQ. This CDR3 contains 16 residues. The repertoire was sequenced with immunoSEQ multiplex PCR; TCRdb's copy has only in-frame clones and lacks some. This table has approximately 190,000 clones, 92% appearing once. The rearrangement joins TRBV5-1 to TRBJ2-2; tentative D call: TRBD2 (7 bases). The sequence derives from an adult in good health. Sequences were derived from peripheral blood, sampled on day 0 of AZD1222 vaccination. The CDR3 spells CASSRRGAGGTGELFF. DNA of the CDR3: TGCGCCAGCAGCCGCCGGGGGGCCGGAGGGACCGGGGAGCTGTTTTTT.